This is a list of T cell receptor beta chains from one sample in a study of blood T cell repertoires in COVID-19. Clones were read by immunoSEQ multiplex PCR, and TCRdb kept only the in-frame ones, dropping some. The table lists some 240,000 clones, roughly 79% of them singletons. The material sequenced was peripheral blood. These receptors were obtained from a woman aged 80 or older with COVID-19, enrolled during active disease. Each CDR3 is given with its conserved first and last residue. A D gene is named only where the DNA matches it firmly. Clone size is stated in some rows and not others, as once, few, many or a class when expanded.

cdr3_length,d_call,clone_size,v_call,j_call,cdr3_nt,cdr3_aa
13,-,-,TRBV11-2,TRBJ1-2,TGTGCCAGCAGCTCACGCGGGGTTTATGGCTACACCTTC,CASSSRGVYGYTF
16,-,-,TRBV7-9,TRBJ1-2,TGTGCCAGCAGCTTAGGTGAAGGAGTTTTTAACTATGGCTACACCTTC,CASSLGEGVFNYGYTF
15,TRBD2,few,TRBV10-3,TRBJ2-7,TGTGCCATCAGTGAGCCGTCTAGCGGGAGCTATGAGCAGTACTTC,CAISEPSSGSYEQYF
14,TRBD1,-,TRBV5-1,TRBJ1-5,TGCGCCAGCAGCTCGGGAACAGGGGGGCAGCCCCAGCATTTT,CASSSGTGGQPQHF
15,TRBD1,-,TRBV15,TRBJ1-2,TGTGCCACCAGCGCCTCCGGGACAGCAGAACGTGGCTACACCTTC,CATSASGTAERGYTF
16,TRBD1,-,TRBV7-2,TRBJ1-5,TGTGCCAGCAGCTTGGGACAGGGGAAGGGCAATCAGCCCCAGCATTTT,CASSLGQGKGNQPQHF
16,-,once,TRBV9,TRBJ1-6,TGTGCCAGCAGCGGGGCGGGGAGCTCCTATAATTCACCCCTCCACTTT,CASSGAGSSYNSPLHF
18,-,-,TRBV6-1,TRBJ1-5,TGTGCCAGCAGTGAGAGGGCAGGGGCCCTTTTTAGCAATCAGCCCCAGCATTTT,CASSERAGALFSNQPQHF
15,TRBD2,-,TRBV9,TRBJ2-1,TGTGCCAGCAGCGTAGAGGCGGGAGCGATCAATGAGCAGTTCTTC,CASSVEAGAINEQFF
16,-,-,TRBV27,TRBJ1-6,TGTGCCAGCAGTTTACAGGCCTCGATATATAATTCACCCCTCCACTTT,CASSLQASIYNSPLHF
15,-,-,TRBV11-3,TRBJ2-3,TGTGCCAGCAGCTCCAGACCTCGGCGGGCAGATACGCAGTATTTT,CASSSRPRRADTQYF
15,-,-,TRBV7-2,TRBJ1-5,TGTGCCAGCAGCTTAGAGACAGGCCCGTGGCAGCCCCAGCATTTT,CASSLETGPWQPQHF
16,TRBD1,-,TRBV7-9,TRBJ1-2,TGTGCCAGCAGCCGGAATGACAGGGGGATGAACTATGGCTACACCTTC,CASSRNDRGMNYGYTF
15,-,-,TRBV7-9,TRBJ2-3,TGTGCCAGCAGCTTGGGTACTAGACGCACAGATACGCAGTATTTT,CASSLGTRRTDTQYF
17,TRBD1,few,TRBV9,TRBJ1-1,TGTGCCAGCAGCGTAGGAGGGACAGGGGGGTATGACACTGAAGCTTTCTTT,CASSVGGTGGYDTEAFF
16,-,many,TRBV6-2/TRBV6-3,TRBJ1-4,TGTGCCAGCAGTTATCCGGAGGGCTCAACTAATGAAAAACTGTTTTTT,CASSYPEGSTNEKLFF
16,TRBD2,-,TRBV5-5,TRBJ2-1,TGTGCCAGCAGCTCCGCTATTAGCGGGCGGCACAATGAGCAGTTCTTC,CASSSAISGRHNEQFF
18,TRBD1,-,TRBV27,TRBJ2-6,TGTGCCAGCAGTAGAACGGGACAGCTTTTCTCTGGGGCCAACGTCCTGACTTTC,CASSRTGQLFSGANVLTF
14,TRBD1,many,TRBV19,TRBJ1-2,TGTGCCAGTAGTAGACCGGGACAGGGGTATGGCTACACCTTC,CASSRPGQGYGYTF
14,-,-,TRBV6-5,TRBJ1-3,TGTGCCAGCAGTACCTCGAGGGCTGGAAACACCATATATTTT,CASSTSRAGNTIYF
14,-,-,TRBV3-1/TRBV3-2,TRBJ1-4,TGTGCCAGCAGCCAAGGGCAGGGTGGGGAAAAACTGTTTTTT,CASSQGQGGEKLFF
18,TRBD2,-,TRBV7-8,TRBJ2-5,TGTGCCAGCAGCTTCCCAGCGGGAGGGCCCTCGGTACTCGAGACCCAGTACTTC,CASSFPAGGPSVLETQYF
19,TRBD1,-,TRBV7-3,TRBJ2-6,TGTGCCAGCAGCTTAAAAAGGCGAGACAGGGGCTCTGGGGCCAACGTCCTGACTTTC,CASSLKRRDRGSGANVLTF
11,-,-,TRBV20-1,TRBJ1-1,TGCAGTGCTCGGGGGGTCACTGAAGCTTTCTTT,CSARGVTEAFF
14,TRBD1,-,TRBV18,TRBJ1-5,TGTGCCAGCTCACCGTCAGGGGGCCAACAGCCCCAGCATTTT,CASSPSGGQQPQHF
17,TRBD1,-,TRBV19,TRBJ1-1,TGTGCCAGTAGTCCTTTCGGGACAGCGGGCCCGAACACTGAAGCTTTCTTT,CASSPFGTAGPNTEAFF
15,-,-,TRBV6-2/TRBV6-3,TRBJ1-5,TGTGCCAGCAGTCGTAACAGGGATACCAATCAGCCCCAGCATTTT,CASSRNRDTNQPQHF
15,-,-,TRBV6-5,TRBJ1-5,TGTGCCAGCTCCCGACCGGGGAGTCAGCAATCGGCCCAGCATTTT,CASSRPGSQQSAQHF
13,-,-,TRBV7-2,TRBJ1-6,TGTGCCAGCAGTTCTGGACAAATTTCACCCCTCCACTTT,CASSSGQISPLHF
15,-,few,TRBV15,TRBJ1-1,TGTGCCACCAGCAGGGGAGGGGCCTCGAACACTGAAGCTTTCTTT,CATSRGGASNTEAFF
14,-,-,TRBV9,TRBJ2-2,TGTGCCAGCAGCTCCGGGTTCGACACCGGGGAGCTGTTTTTT,CASSSGFDTGELFF
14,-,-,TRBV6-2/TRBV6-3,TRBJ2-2,TGTGCCAGCAGTCAAGGCTCAGGCACCGGGGAGCTGTTTTTT,CASSQGSGTGELFF
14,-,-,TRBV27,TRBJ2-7,TGTGCCAGCAGTTTGAAGGGGTATTCCTACGAGCAGTACTTC,CASSLKGYSYEQYF
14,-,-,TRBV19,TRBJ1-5,TGTGCCAGTAAGCACAGGGAGACCAATCAGCCCCAGCATTTT,CASKHRETNQPQHF
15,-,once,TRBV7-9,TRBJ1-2,TGTGCCAGCAGCTTAGACGGTCGCAGGGAGGATGGCTACACCTTC,CASSLDGRREDGYTF
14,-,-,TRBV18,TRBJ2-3,TGTGCCAGCTCACCAGTCCGGAGTTCAGATACGCAGTATTTT,CASSPVRSSDTQYF
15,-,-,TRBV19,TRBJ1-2,TGTGCCAGTAGTATTGAGGAGGGACCTAACTATGGCTACACCTTC,CASSIEEGPNYGYTF
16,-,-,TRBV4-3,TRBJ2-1,TGCGCCAGCAGCCAAGATAGGGACGGGAGTTGGGATGAGCAGTTCTTC,CASSQDRDGSWDEQFF
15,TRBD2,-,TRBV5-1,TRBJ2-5,TGCGCCAGCAGCTTGGTAGCGGGAGATAGGGAGACCCAGTACTTC,CASSLVAGDRETQYF
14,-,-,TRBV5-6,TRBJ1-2,TGTGCCAGCAGCTTGGGAGGAACGAACTATGGCTACACCTTC,CASSLGGTNYGYTF
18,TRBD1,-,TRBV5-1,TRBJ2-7,TGCGCCAGCAGCTTGGAGAGGGGGACAGGGGGCCGTCTTTACGAGCAGTACTTC,CASSLERGTGGRLYEQYF
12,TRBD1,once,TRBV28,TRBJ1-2,TGTGCCAGCAGGGGACAGCTCTATGGCTACACCTTC,CASRGQLYGYTF
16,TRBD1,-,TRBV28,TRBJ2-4,TGTGCCAGCAGTCCAGGGGGCTATGTAGCCAAAAACATTCAGTACTTC,CASSPGGYVAKNIQYF
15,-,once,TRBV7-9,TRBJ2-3,TGTGCCAGCAGCTTAGCCGGGACTCGCACAGATACGCAGTATTTT,CASSLAGTRTDTQYF
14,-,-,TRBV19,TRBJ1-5,TGTGCCAGTAGTATAGGGAGGACTGATCAGCCCCAGCATTTT,CASSIGRTDQPQHF
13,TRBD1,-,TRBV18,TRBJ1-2,TGTGCCAGCTCACCCGGGACAGACTATGGCTACACCTTC,CASSPGTDYGYTF
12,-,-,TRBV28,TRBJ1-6,TGTGCCAGCAGTTTACCGGGGGCACCCCTCCACTTT,CASSLPGAPLHF
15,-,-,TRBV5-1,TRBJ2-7,TGCGCCAGCAGGCTGAGATCTGGGAGTGTTTACGAGCAGTACTTC,CASRLRSGSVYEQYF
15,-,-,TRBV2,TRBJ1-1,TGTGCCAGCAGTCCTCCTGCAGGGCGGAACACTGAAGCTTTCTTT,CASSPPAGRNTEAFF
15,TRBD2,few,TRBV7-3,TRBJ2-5,TGTGCCAGCAGCTTAAGGGGGGGGGTCCCCGAGACCCAGTACTTC,CASSLRGGVPETQYF